This entry describes one TCR beta chain. The antigen remains unidentified. The CDR3 consists of 12 residues. In germline, CDR1 is MNHEY, CDR2 SVGAGI. The record originates from a study of cytomegalovirus exposure and HLA in healthy donors. Study-level findings and limits: A later analysis reportedly found that, within productive TCRs, an Asian-associated ancestry cluster had fewer N-insertions than the mean observed across the roughly 630 donors. The study put 150 or so TCR beta chains on its list as cytomegalovirus-associated. TRBV6-2, TRBV6-3 and some other V segments were unresolvable in 87-base-pair reads.

The PCR employed 60 Vbeta primers together with 13 Jbeta primers. Clones were read by immunoSEQ multiplex PCR, and TCRdb kept only the in-frame ones, dropping some. The sample lists about 100,000 clones; 70% to 85% were seen once. This rearrangement joins TRBV6-5 to TRBJ2-5; D is perhaps TRBD1 (5 bases). The J call may be in error: the DNA end matches TRBJ2-7 better. Sequenced: PBMCs. The TCR was taken from a woman in her late teens or twenties in good health and CMV-seronegative. The CDR3 sequence is CASSAQGYEQYF. The CDR3 nucleotides are TGTGCCAGCAGTGCCCAGGGCTACGAGCAGTACTTC.